The 24 T cell receptor beta chains in this list originate from one sample, sequenced in a study of blood T cell repertoires in COVID-19. The method was immunoSEQ multiplex PCR; TCRdb's version includes in-frame clones alone and lacks a portion of them. The profile shows around 150,000 clones, about 83% of them singletons. Sequencing input: peripheral blood. The receptors derive from a man aged 25 to 45 with COVID-19, enrolled during active disease.

The rearrangement links TRBV7-2 to TRBJ2-1, with 7 bases matching TRBD2. The CDR3 spans 17 residues. V dropped 2 bases and J dropped 6; count of bases not matched to a gene: 13. The V gene's germline CDR1 is SGHTA and CDR2 FQGNSA. This CDR3 reads CASSLYPGGTTGNEQFF. CDR3 sequence (DNA): TGTGCCAGCAGCTTATACCCGGGAGGTACCACGGGCAATGAGCAGTTCTTC. The entire variable domain, with the rest obtained from reference TRBV7-2 and TRBJ2-1, is as follows: GAGVSQSPSNKVTEKGKDVELRCDPISGHTALYWYRQSLGQGLEFLIYFQGNSAPDKSGLPSDRFSAERTGGSVSTLTIQRTQQEDSAVYLCASSLYPGGTTGNEQFFGPGTRLTVL.

This rearrangement joins TRBV28 to TRBJ2-1, with 13 nucleotides matching TRBD2. The CDR3 has 18 residues. Germline V gene lookup returns CDR1 MDHEN and CDR2 SYDVKM. J lost 0 bases, V lost 6 bases, and 8 bases had no gene match. The CDR3 is CASRPTSGRGYSYNEQFF. The CDR3 bases are TGTGCCAGCAGGCCCACTAGCGGGAGGGGCTACTCCTACAATGAGCAGTTCTTC.

The chain combines TRBV11-2 with TRBJ2-2, with D hard to call. The CDR3 contains 12 residues. Trimming left V 10 bases short and J 3 bases short, with 9 bases between. Looked up from germline, CDR1 is SGHAT and CDR2 is FQNNGV. CDR3 residues: CAIRWYTGELFF. DNA of the CDR3: TGTGCCATTCGGTGGTACACCGGGGAGCTGTTTTTT.

The chain recombines TRBV30 with TRBJ1-5; no clear D. The V gene lost 2 bases and the J gene lost 6 bases, with 11 bases spanning the gap. This CDR3 contains 13 residues. Germline assignment: CDR1 GTSNPN and CDR2 SVGIG (reference sequence). CDR3 residues: CAWSTVSGQPQHF. DNA for the CDR3: TGTGCCTGGAGTACAGTTTCAGGTCAGCCCCAGCATTTT.

The J gene is TRBJ2-7, the V gene TRBV28; 8 bases are shared with TRBD2. Trimming took 6 bases from V and 4 from J; bases not matched to a gene: 8. Germline CDR1 and CDR2: MDHEN and SYDVKM. The CDR3 spans 14 residues. The CDR3 DNA sequence: TGTGCCAGCAGCTTAGCGGGGTCTCGGTACGAGCAGTACTTC. Protein: CASSLAGSRYEQYF.

The V gene is TRBV4-2, the J gene TRBJ1-2; TRBD1 agrees at 9 bases. The germline gives CDR1 LGHNA, CDR2 YNFKEQ. This CDR3 region has 16 residues. V lost 1 base to trimming and J lost 5 bases; unmatched junction nucleotides: 8. DNA of the CDR3: TGTGCCAGCAGCCAAGGCGACGGACAGGGGACGTATGGCTACACCTTC. It specifies CASSQGDGQGTYGYTF.

The J gene is TRBJ2-7, the V gene TRBV5-1, with D unresolved. Per germline, CDR1 SGHRS and CDR2 YFSETQ. The V end lost 0 bases, the J end lost 3 bases, and 7 bases lay between the germline ends. The CDR3 covers 13 residues. The CDR3 sequence: CASSLDGFYEQYF. In DNA form, the CDR3 reads TGCGCCAGCAGCTTGGACGGGTTCTACGAGCAGTACTTC.

The chain couples TRBV19 to TRBJ1-1; 10 positions match TRBD1. Germline V CDR1 and CDR2: LNHDA, SQIVND (reference sequence). CDR3 size: 15 residues. The J segment lost 0 bases and the V segment lost 9 bases, leaving 7 bases of the junction unmatched. CDR3 in DNA: TGTGCCAGCACAAGGACAGGGGGGATGAACACTGAAGCTTTCTTT. Translated, it gives CASTRTGGMNTEAFF.

This clone was counted between two and nine times. V is TRBV5-8 and J is TRBJ2-6; no clear D gene. Germline assignment: CDR1 SGHTS and CDR2 YDEGEE. The CDR3 loop spans 13 amino acids. V lost 4 bases and J lost 1, with 3 bases in between. The CDR3 reads CASSPSGANVLTF. CDR3 in DNA: TGTGCCAGCAGCCCTTCTGGGGCCAACGTCCTGACTTTC.

The chain combines TRBV2 with TRBJ2-1; 9 nucleotides agree with TRBD2. Germline V gene data show CDR1 as SNHLY and CDR2 as FYNNEI. The CDR3 spans 14 residues. Unmatched junction bases numbered 4, after V lost 3 bases and J lost 7 bases. The CDR3 DNA reads as TGTGCCAGCAGTGAGGAGCGGGAGGTAAATGAGCAGTTCTTC. Its translation: CASSEEREVNEQFF.

This chain connects TRBV27 to TRBJ2-7; D is perhaps TRBD2 (5 bases). The ends were cut back, 5 bases at V and 12 bases at J, with 11 bases in the middle. The CDR3 is made up of 10 amino acids. The V gene's germline CDR1 is MNHEY and CDR2 SMNVEV (reference sequence). The CDR3 here is CASSHSRGYF. CDR3 coding DNA: TGTGCCAGCAGTCACAGCCGGGGGTACTTC.

The genes are TRBV18 and TRBJ2-7; D not resolved. The CDR3 is 13 amino acids. V lost 3 bases and J 0 bases, leaving 6 bases between the germline ends. Germline assignment: CDR1 KGHSH and CDR2 LQKENI. CDR3 coding DNA: TGTGCCAGCTCACCCCGGTCCTCCTACGAGCAGTACTTC. Its protein is CASSPRSSYEQYF. The full variable domain, in which reference TRBV18 and TRBJ2-7 provide the parts outside the CDR3, is NAGVMQNPRHLVRRRGQEARLRCSPMKGHSHVYWYRQLPEEGLKFMVYLQKENIIDESGMPKERFSAEFPKEGPSILRIQQVVRGDSAAYFCASSPRSSYEQYFGPGTRLTVT.

This sequence joins TRBV7-3 and TRBJ2-7; maybe TRBD1 (5 bases). CDR1 is SGHTA, CDR2 FQGTGA, per germline. V was pared by 5 bases and J by 7 bases, with 15 bases between. This CDR3 region has 13 residues. CDR3 DNA: TGTGCCAGCAGCCCTGGGGCCCCTGGAGAGCAGTACTTC. Encoded protein: CASSPGAPGEQYF.

The chain combines TRBV7-9 with TRBJ1-5; D remains ambiguous. Per germline, CDR1 SEHNR and CDR2 FQNEAQ (reference sequence). The CDR3 extends over 15 amino acids. Trimming left V 7 bases short and J 3 bases short, with 16 bases between. CDR3 in DNA: TGTGCCAGCACCTCCGGAGGGCAGCCCAATCAGCCCCAGCATTTT. This translates into CASTSGGQPNQPQHF. The whole variable domain, filled in from reference TRBV7-9 and TRBJ1-5, reads DTGVSQNPRHKITKRGQNVTFRCDPISEHNRLYWYRQTLGQGPEFLTYFQNEAQLEKSRLLSDRFSAERPKGSFSTLEIQRTEQGDSAMYLCASTSGGQPNQPQHFGDGTRLSIL.

This clone was seen only once. The chain employs TRBV7-8 and TRBJ1-2; weak D call: TRBD1 (5 bases). V dropped 5 bases and J dropped 5 bases, with 12 bases sitting between them. CDR1 and CDR2 from the germline V gene are SGHVS and FQNEAQ. The CDR3 extends over 13 amino acids. The CDR3: CASSQDTSYGYTF. For the CDR3, the DNA is TGTGCCAGCAGCCAGGACACGTCGTATGGCTACACCTTC.

This clone appeared once. The chain uses TRBV6-1 and TRBJ2-7; 7 nucleotides match TRBD2. Unmatched junction bases numbered 11, after V lost 3 bases and J lost 3 bases. Germline loops: CDR1 MNHNS, CDR2 SASEGT. This CDR3 has 16 residues. CDR3 sequence reads: CASSDSLLAVVYEQYF. The DNA for the CDR3 is TGTGCCAGCAGTGATTCCCTTCTAGCGGTCGTCTACGAGCAGTACTTC.

J is TRBJ2-7 and V is TRBV7-8; possible D gene TRBD2, 5 bases. The germline V and J ends were trimmed by 2 bases and 6 bases, with 14 bases remaining between them. CDR1 SGHVS and CDR2 FQNEAQ come from the germline V gene. CDR3 length: 14 amino acids. CDR3 in DNA: TGTGCCAGCAGCTTAACGGCTAGCTGGCTCGAGCAGTACTTC. Encoded protein: CASSLTASWLEQYF.

The V and J genes are TRBV24-1 and TRBJ2-1; the match to TRBD2 covers 7 bases. Germline-derived CDR1 and CDR2 are KGHDR and SFDVKD. V shed 1 base and J 5 bases; nucleotides not matched to a gene: 16. This CDR3 is built from 19 residues. CDR3 residues: CATSDFDRVERGRDNEQFF. Here the CDR3 DNA reads TGTGCCACCAGTGATTTTGACCGGGTGGAGCGGGGCAGAGACAATGAGCAGTTCTTC.

This clone has a single count. The chain's CDR3 is CASRQHDREETQYF. CDR3 sequence (DNA): TGTGCCAGCAGACAACATGACAGGGAAGAGACCCAGTACTTC. The chain links TRBV6-5 to TRBJ2-5, with 7 bases aligning to TRBD1. Germline V gene data show CDR1 as MNHEY and CDR2 as SVGAGI. The CDR3 covers 14 residues. V lost 6 bases to trimming and J lost 3 bases; unmatched junction nucleotides: 7.

The genes are TRBV2 and TRBJ1-6; a possible D gene is TRBD1 (6 bases). Germline values: CDR1 SNHLY, CDR2 FYNNEI. The CDR3 runs to 19 residues. With 6 bases removed from V and 0 bases from J, the gap between germline ends came to 21 bases. This chain's CDR3 is CASSNDREGESSYNSPLHF. In DNA, the CDR3 is TGTGCCAGCAGCAACGACCGGGAGGGGGAAAGCTCCTATAATTCACCCCTCCACTTT.

The rearrangement uses TRBV7-9 and TRBJ2-5, with 13 bases identical to TRBD2. Per germline, CDR1 SEHNR and CDR2 FQNEAQ (reference sequence). The CDR3 has 17 residues. Germline trimming cut 4 bases from V and 6 bases from J; bases unmatched to any gene: 11. Here the CDR3 DNA reads TGTGCCAGCAGCTCCCAAGGGACTAGCGGGAATCGAAAGACCCAGTACTTC. This encodes CASSSQGTSGNRKTQYF.

This chain uses TRBV18 with TRBJ2-1; 9 bases line up with TRBD2. This CDR3 has 16 residues. From germline, CDR1 is KGHSH and CDR2 LQKENI. The V gene end was trimmed by 2 bases and the J gene end by 7 bases; junction bases not matched to a gene: 9. CDR3 amino acids: CASSPSSGTGGNEQFF. CDR3 nucleotide sequence: TGTGCCAGCTCACCATCTAGCGGGACGGGTGGAAATGAGCAGTTCTTC.

This sequence joins TRBV6-2 or TRBV6-3 and TRBJ1-5; 7 bases align to TRBD1. After removal of 2 bases from V and 6 bases from J, the junction contained 10 bases not matched to a gene. Germline V CDR1 and CDR2: MNHEY, SVGEGT. The CDR3 is 16 residues long. CDR3: CASSYPSNRGTQPQHF. As DNA, the CDR3 is TGTGCCAGCAGTTACCCATCCAACAGGGGAACTCAGCCCCAGCATTTT.

This clone was seen only a few times. The chain couples TRBV7-9 to TRBJ1-5; D is undetermined. The V and J ends lost 5 bases and 0 bases respectively, with 14 bases between them. The CDR3 totals 16 residues. The germline V gene has CDR1 SEHNR and CDR2 FQNEAQ (reference sequence). The CDR3 sequence is CASSTYSGSSNQPQHF. The CDR3 nucleotides are TGTGCCAGCAGCACATACTCCGGGAGTAGCAATCAGCCCCAGCATTTT.